The TCR beta chain described here comes from a study of CXCR3-negative and CXCR3-positive naive CD8 T cells. Study context: Per library, roughly 1.6 +/- 0.3 million reads; about 150 million TRB reads overall. Regarding the study as a whole: Memory CD8+ T cell repertoires were far less diverse than both naive subsets.

The TRB libraries of cDNA were built by UMI-labeled 5' RACE. For each CDR3 protein, TCRdb gives one entry from its re-call of the 5' RACE reads, without DNA. The sample has around 140,000 distinct CDR3 sequences. About this clonotype itself: Its antigen is currently unknown.

Germline V CDR1 and CDR2: LGHDT, YNNKEL (reference sequence). There are 16 residues in the CDR3. The V call is TRBV3-1, the J call TRBJ2-1; TCRdb outputs TRBD2, but without DNA this stays unchecked. The sample taken for sequencing was naive CXCR3- CD8+ T cells from blood. Subset here: CD45RO-CCR7+CD27+CD95- naive CD8+ T cells lacking CXCR3 (TNR3-). The clonotype comes from a human donor in good health. Some clones in this sample may be carry-over from other donors' samples. The chain's CDR3 is CASSMTSGRAYNEQFF.